These T cell receptor beta chains were read from a single sample in a study of CD8+ T cells in alopecia areata. Clones were sequenced by immunoSEQ multiplex PCR, and TCRdb holds only the in-frame ones, with some missing. The table has more than 200,000 clones, 40% to 55% seen once. The source material was CD4+ T cells sorted from blood, sampled around week 37, from a patient treated with tofacitinib. Every receptor here comes from a human donor with alopecia areata. Both conserved end residues are part of each CDR3. The D gene is left open where the match is weak. A row's size may be missing; if present it is once, few, many or a size class.

>13|.|.|TRBJ2-7|TRBV25-1
TGTGCCAGCAGTCGTCCAGGGAGGTACGAGCAGTACTTC
CASSRPGRYEQYF
>14|.|.|TRBJ2-3|TRBV19
TGTGCCAGTAGCTTTCGGGACGCTGGAGATACGCAGTATTTT
CASSFRDAGDTQYF
>13|.|few|TRBJ1-1|TRBV7-2
TGTGCCAGCAGCACCCTCGGACACCTAGAAGCTTTCTTT
CASSTLGHLEAFF
>17|TRBD2|.|TRBJ2-1|TRBV19
TGTGCCAGTAGTATGGTCGCTAGCGGGAGGTCTTACAATGAGCAGTTCTTC
CASSMVASGRSYNEQFF
>13|.|.|TRBJ1-1|TRBV7-3
TGTGCCAGCAGCTTTGGCAGGGGCACTGAAGCTTTCTTT
CASSFGRGTEAFF
>14|TRBD1|.|TRBJ2-5|TRBV11-2
TGTGCCAGCAGATATACAGGGGGTGGGGAGACCCAGTACTTC
CASRYTGGGETQYF
>16|TRBD2|.|TRBJ2-7|TRBV18
TGTGCCAGCTCTTACGGACTAGCGGGAGACTCCTACGAGCAGTACTTC
CASSYGLAGDSYEQYF
>14|.|.|TRBJ1-5|TRBV5-8
TGTGCCAGCAGCTTGCAGAGGACAAACCAGCCCCAGCATTTT
CASSLQRTNQPQHF
>14|TRBD1|.|TRBJ2-5|TRBV9
TGTGCCAGCAGCGAGACAGGGGTACAAGAGACCCAGTACTTC
CASSETGVQETQYF
>16|TRBD2|.|TRBJ2-3|TRBV7-2
TGTGCCAGCAGCTCTCGACTAGCGGGAAGCACAGATACGCAGTATTTT
CASSSRLAGSTDTQYF
>17|TRBD2|.|TRBJ2-2|TRBV29-1
TGCAGCGTTGTAGATAGCGGGAGGGTCGATAACACCGGGGAGCTGTTTTTT
CSVVDSGRVDNTGELFF
>15|.|.|TRBJ2-5|TRBV15
TGTGCCACCAGCAGGCGGGGACAGCCGGGTGAGACCCAGTACTTC
CATSRRGQPGETQYF
>18|.|many|TRBJ2-2|TRBV7-3
TGTGCCAGCAGCACACACCATGGGTCGCCAGGACGGACCGGGGAGCTGTTTTTT
CASSTHHGSPGRTGELFF
>13|.|few|TRBJ2-7|TRBV25-1
TGTGCCAGCAGTGGCAAGCATGTCTACGAGCAGTACTTC
CASSGKHVYEQYF
>17|TRBD2|few|TRBJ2-1|TRBV9
TGTGCCAGCAGCGTAGATCTACGCGGGAGGGCATACAATGAGCAGTTCTTC
CASSVDLRGRAYNEQFF
>15|.|.|TRBJ2-1|TRBV29-1
TGCAGCTCCACTGGGGAGGGGGGTCTCAGGTCGGAGCAGTTCTTC
CSSTGEGGLRSEQFF
>18|TRBD2|few|TRBJ2-6|TRBV9
TGTGCCAGCAGCCTCGGACTAGCGGGGTCCTCTGGGGCCAACGTCCTGACTTTC
CASSLGLAGSSGANVLTF
>13|TRBD1|.|TRBJ2-7|TRBV2
TGTGCCAGCAGACGGACAGGGGGCTACGAGCAGTACTTC
CASRRTGGYEQYF
>13|TRBD1|.|TRBJ2-3|TRBV27
TGTGCCAGCAGTACCCGGACAGGGGTTACGCAGTATTTT
CASSTRTGVTQYF
>15|.|.|TRBJ2-3|TRBV15
TGTGCCACCAGCAGGTTCTCGAGAAGCACAGATACGCAGTATTTT
CATSRFSRSTDTQYF
>14|.|.|TRBJ1-1|TRBV4-3
TGCGCCAGCAGCCATCGTAGGGGGAACTATGAAGCTTTCTTT
CASSHRRGNYEAFF